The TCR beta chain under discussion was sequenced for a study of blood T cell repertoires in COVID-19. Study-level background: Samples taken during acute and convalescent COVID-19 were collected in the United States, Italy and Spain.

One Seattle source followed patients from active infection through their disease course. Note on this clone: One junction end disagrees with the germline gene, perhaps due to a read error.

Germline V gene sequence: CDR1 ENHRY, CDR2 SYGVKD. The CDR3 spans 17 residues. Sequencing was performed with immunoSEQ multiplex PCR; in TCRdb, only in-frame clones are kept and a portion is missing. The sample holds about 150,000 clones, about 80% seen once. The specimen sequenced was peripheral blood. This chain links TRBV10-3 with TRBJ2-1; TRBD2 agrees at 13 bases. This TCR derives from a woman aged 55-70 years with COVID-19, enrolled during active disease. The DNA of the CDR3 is TGTGCCATCAGCAAGGGACTAGCGGGAACCTCCGACAATGAGCAGTTCTTC. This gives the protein CAISKGLAGTSDNEQFF.